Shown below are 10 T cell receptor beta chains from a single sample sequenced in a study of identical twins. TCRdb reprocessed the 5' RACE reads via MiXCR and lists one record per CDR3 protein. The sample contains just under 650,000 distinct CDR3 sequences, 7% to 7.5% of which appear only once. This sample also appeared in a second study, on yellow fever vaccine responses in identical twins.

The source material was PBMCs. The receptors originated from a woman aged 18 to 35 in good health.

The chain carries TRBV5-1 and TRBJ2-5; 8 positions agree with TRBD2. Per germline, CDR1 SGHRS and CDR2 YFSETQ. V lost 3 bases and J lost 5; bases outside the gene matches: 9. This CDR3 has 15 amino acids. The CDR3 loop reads CASSWSGSVFETQYF. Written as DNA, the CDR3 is TGCGCCAGCAGCTGGAGCGGGAGCGTTTTTGAGACCCAGTACTTC.

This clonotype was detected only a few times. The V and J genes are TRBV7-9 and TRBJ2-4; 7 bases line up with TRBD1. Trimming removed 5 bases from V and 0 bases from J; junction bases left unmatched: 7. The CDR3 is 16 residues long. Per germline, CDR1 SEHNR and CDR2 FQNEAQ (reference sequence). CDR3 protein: CASSERTGLAKNIQYF. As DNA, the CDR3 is TGTGCCAGCAGCGAGCGGACAGGTCTAGCCAAAAACATTCAGTACTTC.

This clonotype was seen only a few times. In nucleotides, the CDR3 is TGTGCCACCAGTGACAGGGACAAGGGAGCCAATCAGCCCCAGCATTTT. Translation gives CATSDRDKGANQPQHF. The chain employs TRBV24-1 and TRBJ1-5, with D possibly being TRBD1 (6 bases). The CDR3 has 16 amino acids. Trimming stripped 4 bases from V and 3 bases from J, with 15 bases between. Germline V lookup: CDR1 KGHDR, CDR2 SFDVKD.

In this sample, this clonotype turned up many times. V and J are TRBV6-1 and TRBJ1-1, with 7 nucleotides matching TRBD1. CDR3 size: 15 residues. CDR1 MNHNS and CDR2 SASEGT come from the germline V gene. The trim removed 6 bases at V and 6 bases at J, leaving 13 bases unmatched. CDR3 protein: CASRRLGQMRPEAFF. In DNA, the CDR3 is TGTGCCAGCAGAAGACTGGGACAGATGAGACCTGAAGCTTTCTTT.

This CDR3 reads CASSDGSYNEQFF. As DNA, the CDR3 is TGTGCCAGCTCGGACGGATCCTACAATGAGCAGTTCTTC. The rearrangement links TRBV11-1 to TRBJ2-1; D is ambiguous. Trimming took 8 bases from V and 1 from J, leaving 9 bases between them. CDR1 and CDR2 from the germline V gene are SGHAT and FQDESV (reference sequence). The CDR3 consists of 13 residues.

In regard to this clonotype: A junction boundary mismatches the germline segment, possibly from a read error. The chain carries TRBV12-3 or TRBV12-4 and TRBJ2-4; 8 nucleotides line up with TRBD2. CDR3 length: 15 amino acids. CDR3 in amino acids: CASSLSGGATNIQYF. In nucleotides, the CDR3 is TGTGCCAGCAGTTTGTCCGGGGGGGCCACAAACATTCAGTACTTC.

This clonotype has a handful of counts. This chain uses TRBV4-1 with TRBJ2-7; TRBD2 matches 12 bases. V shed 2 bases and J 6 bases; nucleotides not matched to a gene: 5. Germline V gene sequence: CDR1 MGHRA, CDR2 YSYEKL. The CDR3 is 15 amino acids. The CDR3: CASSQLAGGPSEQYF. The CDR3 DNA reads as TGCGCCAGCAGCCAACTAGCGGGAGGGCCGAGCGAGCAGTACTTC.

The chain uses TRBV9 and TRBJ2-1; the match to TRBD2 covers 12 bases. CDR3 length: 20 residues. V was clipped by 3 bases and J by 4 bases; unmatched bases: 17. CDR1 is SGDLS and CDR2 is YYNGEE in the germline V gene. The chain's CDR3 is CASSAREGLAGGRGYNEQFF. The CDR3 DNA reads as TGTGCCAGCAGCGCGAGAGAGGGGCTAGCGGGAGGGCGAGGGTACAATGAGCAGTTCTTC.

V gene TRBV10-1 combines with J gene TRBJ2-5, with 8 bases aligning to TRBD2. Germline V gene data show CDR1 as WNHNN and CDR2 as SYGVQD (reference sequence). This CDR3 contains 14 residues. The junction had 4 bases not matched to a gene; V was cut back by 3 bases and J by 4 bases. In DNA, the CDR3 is TGCGCCAGCAGTGACGGGGGGGCCGGAGAGACCCAGTACTTC. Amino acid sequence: CASSDGGAGETQYF.

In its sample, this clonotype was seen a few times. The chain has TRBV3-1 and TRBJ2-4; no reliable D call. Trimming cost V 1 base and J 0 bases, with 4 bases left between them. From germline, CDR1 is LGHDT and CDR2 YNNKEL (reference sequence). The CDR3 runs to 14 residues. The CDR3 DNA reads TGTGCCAGCAGCCAAGTGACAGCCAAAAACATTCAGTACTTC. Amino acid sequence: CASSQVTAKNIQYF.